This T cell receptor (beta chain) was recorded in a study of OX40 agonist ivuxolimab in advanced cancers. Study findings and constraints: Also present in some nonresponders was a low level of normalized T-cell clonal expansion. Among the least clonally expanded were partial responders at 0.1-3.0 mg/kg.

Trimming stripped 1 base from V and 2 bases from J, with 4 bases between. The CDR3 contains 13 residues. Germline V CDR1 and CDR2: LNHDA, SQIVND (reference sequence). For this clone: Its antigen is undetermined.

Profiled with immunoSEQ multiplex PCR; TCRdb holds only in-frame clones, not every one. The sample has approximately 70,000 clones; around nine tenths are singletons. The source was CD4+ or CD8+ T cells sorted from blood, collected in a trial of the OX40 agonist ivuxolimab. J is TRBJ2-3 and V is TRBV19; D unclear. The source is an adult with an advanced solid tumor such as melanoma, head and neck, liver or kidney cancer. This chain's CDR3 is CASSIGHTDTQYF. The CDR3 nucleotides are TGTGCCAGTAGTATAGGGCACACAGATACGCAGTATTTT.